The 21 T cell receptor beta chains below were found in one sample sequenced in a study of cytomegalovirus exposure and HLA in healthy donors. The PCR employed 60 Vbeta primers together with 13 Jbeta primers. Clones were sequenced by immunoSEQ multiplex PCR, and TCRdb holds only the in-frame ones, with some missing. The table has 150,000 to 200,000 clones, just over 75% seen once. The sample comprised PBMCs. The receptors come from a woman between 40 and 55 years old in good health and CMV-seronegative.

The chain has TRBV5-1 and TRBJ2-5; possible D gene TRBD1, 7 bases. Germline CDR1 SGHRS, CDR2 YFSETQ. CDR3 length: 14 residues. Between the trimmed V and J ends, which lost 2 bases and 2 bases, there was a span of 10 bases. This CDR3 is CASSLQGTQETQYF. The CDR3 DNA reads TGCGCCAGCAGCTTACAGGGGACTCAAGAGACCCAGTACTTC.

The gene calls are TRBV18 and TRBJ2-5, with D hard to call. The CDR3 contains 13 residues. Germline-derived CDR1 and CDR2 are KGHSH and LQKENI. Between the trimmed V and J ends, which lost 1 base and 1 base, there was a span of 4 bases. The CDR3 spells CASSPRLQETQYF. For the CDR3, the DNA is TGTGCCAGCTCACCACGACTCCAAGAGACCCAGTACTTC.

The V gene is TRBV9, the J gene TRBJ2-7; 8 bases align to TRBD1. The CDR3 runs 14 residues. From germline, CDR1 is SGDLS and CDR2 YYNGEE. V dropped 0 bases and J dropped 5; count of bases not matched to a gene: 4. DNA for the CDR3: TGTGCCAGCAGCGTAGGCGCAGGGGGCAACGAGCAGTACTTC. It translates to CASSVGAGGNEQYF.

The CDR3: CATSRDSQGAGEQFF. The CDR3 bases are TGTGCCACCAGCAGAGACAGCCAGGGGGCAGGTGAGCAGTTCTTC. The V call is TRBV15, the J call TRBJ2-1, with TRBD1 matching over 8 bases. The CDR3 is 15 amino acids. Germline V gene lookup returns CDR1 LNHNV and CDR2 YYDKDF (reference sequence). Unmatched junction bases numbered 7, after V lost 0 bases and J lost 9 bases.

The chain recombines TRBV28 with TRBJ2-7; D uncertain. Between the trimmed V and J ends, which lost 4 bases and 4 bases, there was a span of 8 bases. Germline values: CDR1 MDHEN, CDR2 SYDVKM. The CDR3 contains 12 residues. CDR3 region: CASSSSRYEQYF. In DNA, the CDR3 is TGTGCCAGCAGTTCCTCGAGATACGAGCAGTACTTC.

This chain joins TRBV5-6 and TRBJ2-1, with D possibly matching TRBD1 (6 bases). The length of the CDR3 is 14 residues. The V end was cut by 0 bases, the J end by 9 bases, with 13 bases between. From germline, CDR1 is SGHDT and CDR2 YYEEEE. CDR3 nucleotide sequence: TGTGCCAGCAGCTTGGGGCAGGGGTTAGGTGAGCAGTTCTTC. This codes for CASSLGQGLGEQFF.

This clone has only one observation. The chain uses TRBV28 and TRBJ2-7; 12 bases match TRBD2. Germline V lookup: CDR1 MDHEN, CDR2 SYDVKM. The CDR3 has 15 residues. V shed 8 bases and J 4 bases; nucleotides not matched to a gene: 9. CDR3 in DNA: TGTGCCAGCGTGAGACTAGCGGGAGAGGAGTACGAGCAGTACTTC. Translation: CASVRLAGEEYEQYF.

This clone showed up just a few times. The gene calls are TRBV6-1 and TRBJ1-6, with TRBD1 identical over 7 bases. Germline lookup yields CDR1 MNHNS and CDR2 SASEGT. This CDR3 region has 14 residues. The J segment lost 7 bases and the V segment lost 7 bases, leaving 7 bases of the junction unmatched. CDR3 nucleotides: TGTGCCAGCAACCGAGGGACAGCAAATTCACCCCTCCACTTT. As protein: CASNRGTANSPLHF.

The chain uses TRBV6-1 and TRBJ1-2; TRBD1 matches at 7 bases. The germline V gene has CDR1 MNHNS and CDR2 SASEGT. Trimming took 6 bases from V and 6 from J; bases not matched to a gene: 7. The CDR3 runs 13 residues. This CDR3 reads CASSLGQNNGYTF. DNA for the CDR3: TGTGCCAGCAGCTTGGGACAGAACAATGGCTACACCTTC.

The chain couples TRBV30 to TRBJ2-1; the D gene is possibly TRBD2 (6 bases). From germline, CDR1 is GTSNPN and CDR2 SVGIG (reference sequence). V lost 4 bases to trimming and J lost 4 bases, with 17 bases between them. CDR3 size: 15 residues. CDR3 protein: CAWIRPLAVYNEQFF. DNA for the CDR3: TGTGCCTGGATTAGACCCTTAGCGGTGTACAATGAGCAGTTCTTC. The full variable domain, in which reference TRBV30 and TRBJ2-1 provide the parts outside the CDR3, is SQTIHQWPATLVQPVGSPLSLECTVEGTSNPNLYWYRQAAGRGLQLLFYSVGIGQISSEVPQNLSASRPQDRQFILSSKKLLLSDSGFYLCAWIRPLAVYNEQFFGPGTRLTVL.

The gene calls are TRBV5-1 and TRBJ2-3, with 9 bases lining up with TRBD1. The V gene's germline CDR1 is SGHRS and CDR2 YFSETQ. The CDR3 runs 14 residues. V lost 5 bases and J lost 5; bases outside the gene matches: 6. CDR3 coding DNA: TGCGCCAGCAGGGCCGGGACAGGGAGAGATACGCAGTATTTT. It is translated as CASRAGTGRDTQYF.

This chain joins TRBV11-2 and TRBJ2-2; D not resolved. Germline CDR1 SGHAT, CDR2 FQNNGV. This CDR3 contains 15 residues. Trimming removed 2 bases at V and 0 bases at J, with 7 bases between. CDR3 sequence: CASSLSRANTGELFF. The CDR3 DNA reads as TGTGCCAGCAGCTTATCCCGGGCGAACACCGGGGAGCTGTTTTTT.

The chain employs TRBV9 and TRBJ1-1; 8 nucleotides align to TRBD1. This CDR3 has 18 amino acids. From germline, CDR1 is SGDLS and CDR2 YYNGEE. V gave up 0 bases and J gave up 2 bases; unmatched junction bases: 12. In nucleotides, the CDR3 is TGTGCCAGCAGCGTAGGTGTGGGGGGGGCAGGGGGCAACACTGAAGCTTTCTTT. Translation gives CASSVGVGGAGGNTEAFF.

This clone was found many times. The chain joins TRBV19 to TRBJ2-1, with 7 bases aligning to TRBD1. Germline V gives CDR1 LNHDA, CDR2 SQIVND (reference sequence). V shed 6 bases and J 0 bases; nucleotides not matched to a gene: 5. This CDR3 comprises 15 residues. In nucleotides, the CDR3 is TGTGCCAGTAGCCAGGGGGTATCCTCCTACAATGAGCAGTTCTTC. Its translation: CASSQGVSSYNEQFF.

The chain recombines TRBV7-2 with TRBJ2-7, with unresolved D. The CDR3 loop spans 12 amino acids. CDR1 is SGHTA, CDR2 FQGNSA, per germline. Trimming removed 5 bases from V and 3 bases from J, with 8 bases in between. CDR3 nucleotide sequence: TGTGCCAGCAGCAGAGTCCTCTACGAGCAGTACTTC. Its protein is CASSRVLYEQYF.

The chain joins TRBV30 to TRBJ2-5; 7 bases map to TRBD2. The ends lost 5 bases at V and 1 base at J; junction bases unmatched: 13. This CDR3 is 16 amino acids long. CDR1 GTSNPN and CDR2 SVGIG come from the germline V gene (reference sequence). The DNA for the CDR3 is TGTGCCTGGTCCAAGGCCCTAGCGGCTCTCCAAGAGACCCAGTACTTC. Amino acids: CAWSKALAALQETQYF.

The rearrangement joins TRBV6-1 to TRBJ1-5; D is uncertain. V was pared by 1 base and J by 7 bases, with 8 bases between. Looked up from germline, CDR1 is MNHNS and CDR2 is SASEGT. The CDR3 loop spans 13 amino acids. This chain's CDR3 is CASSEDGRQPQHF. The CDR3 coding sequence is TGTGCCAGCAGTGAAGACGGGAGGCAGCCCCAGCATTTT.

The chain has TRBV7-9 and TRBJ2-1; maybe TRBD2 (6 bases). Germline V gene sequence: CDR1 SEHNR, CDR2 FQNEAQ (reference sequence). This CDR3 is built from 12 residues. Deletions cut 5 bases from V and 9 bases from J, with 11 bases between. CDR3 region: CASSPGSGEQFF. DNA of the CDR3: TGTGCCAGCAGCCCCGGGAGTGGTGAGCAGTTCTTC.

This clone showed up just a few times. The chain carries TRBV5-1 and TRBJ2-4, with 7 bases identical to TRBD2. Germline trimming cut 4 bases from V and 3 bases from J; bases unmatched to any gene: 4. From germline, CDR1 is SGHRS and CDR2 YFSETQ. The CDR3 length is 14 residues. The CDR3 nucleotides read TGCGCCAGCAGCGAAGGGGAGGGCAAAAACATTCAGTACTTC. Translated: CASSEGEGKNIQYF.

This clone came up a few times. The chain carries TRBV7-6 and TRBJ2-7, with TRBD2 as a possible D gene (5 bases). The germline CDR1 and CDR2 sequences are SGHVS and FNYEAQ. V was cut by 2 bases and J by 6 bases, with 8 bases left in between. The CDR3 extends over 12 amino acids. The CDR3 reads CASSLNEGEQYF. CDR3 in DNA: TGTGCCAGCAGCTTAAATGAGGGCGAGCAGTACTTC.

This chain connects TRBV15 to TRBJ2-5, with 9 nucleotides matching TRBD2. V dropped 4 bases and J dropped 4; count of bases not matched to a gene: 13. Germline V gives CDR1 LNHNV, CDR2 YYDKDF (reference sequence). This CDR3 region has 17 residues. The CDR3 region is CATSTLVAGVGGETQYF. CDR3 bases: TGTGCCACCAGCACCCTCGTAGCGGGAGTGGGAGGAGAGACCCAGTACTTC.